This TCR beta chain was identified during a study of shared clonotypes between healthy human individuals (dated by TCRdb to about 2020). The study in broad terms: The cohort comprised two women and a few men aged 18 to 49 years. The study deeply sequenced blood TCR repertoires of several healthy adults to estimate repertoire size and the extent of clonotype sharing between individuals. Different laboratories and diverse techniques were used to prepare libraries and sequence TCR repertoires, to increase sequencing depth and limit assay-specific biases. Between about 0.94 and 8.9 billion PBMCs per donor were obtained by leukapheresis.

The donors were healthy, HIV-negative adults who had no recently reported acute infections or vaccinations. Every donor was a Caucasian adult residing in Nashville, Tennessee, USA. In the unsorted samples, 85 million to 100 million PBMCs were counted, and genomic DNA was extracted using the QIAamp DNA Blood Mini kit. Blood was collected by leukapheresis, and PBMCs were isolated by Ficoll-Histopaque density gradient centrifugation and then cryopreserved in liquid nitrogen vapor phase. TCR CDR3 regions were amplified from genomic DNA by multiplex PCR using the deep immunoSEQ assay. Extracted genomic DNA from each cell subset was spread evenly across all wells of several immunoSEQ 96-well plates, with each plate serving as a replicate. For unsorted PBMC, each replicate PCR was loaded with around 300 ng genomic DNA, equivalent to about 30,000 T cell genomes. Genomic DNA from unsorted PBMC was sequenced over ten immunoSEQ deep assay plates. Purified libraries were quantified with a Qubit 3.0 fluorometer, sized on a Bioanalyzer 2100, and re-quantified with the KAPA Library Quantification kit. Each immunoSEQ 96-well plate was sequenced on its own single-read 150-cycle Illumina NextSeq 550 flow cell. On the study's bioinformatics: Because the immunoSEQ output included only junctional sequences and no quality scores, the filtering could not be the same as the filtering used for full-length reads. To assign V/J genes and CDR3, sequences were annotated against IMGT germline references using PyIR, a Python wrapper for IgBLAST v1.9. Reads were filtered out if the reads had weak V/J assignments (E-value above 1e-6), no CDR3, stop codons, out-of-frame junctions, or ambiguous translated residues. V3J clonotypes were defined as sequences sharing an identical inferred V gene, J gene, and CDR3 amino acid sequence. To compute the percentage overlap between repertoires, the number of shared unique clonotypes was divided by the size of the smaller repertoire. Repertoire richness was assessed with RTK rarefaction, the Chao1 estimator, and Recon v2.1 estimates of unobserved clonotypes. Entries here come from immuneACCESS through TCRdb and include only in-frame sequences with V and J called. Some clones fail to appear in such tables; in the studies checked, an unresolved V gene covers under half of the shortfall, and the cause of the remainder is unknown. V and J calls and clone size are as listed in that table; D and trimming were resolved from the DNA. Present in this sample are hundreds of thousands of clones, 70% to 80% of which were seen just once. The top ten clonotypes cover approximately 13% of the sample.

Remarks on this clone: The antigen this receptor binds is unknown. No much larger clone exists at a distance of one base, and base qualities are not known.

Compared with germline, V lacks 0 bases and J lacks 3 bases; bases without a gene match: 5. The germline V gene gives CDR1 as MNHEY and CDR2 as SVGAGI. There are 15 amino acids in the CDR3, from cysteine to phenylalanine inclusive. Only the CDR3 portion is preserved as DNA: 45 bases, with reading frame beginning at the first base. Study-wide conclusions, independent of this receptor: Only blood was sampled, and tissue TCR repertoires likely differ from those in blood. Because the study included a small number of donors, the genetic and exposure-history diversity represented was limited. Pairwise subsampling led to the expectation that sequencing depth would affect the degree of clonotype sharing among donors.

The clonotype originates from a woman in her 40s in good health. Some clones in this sample may be carry-over from other donors' samples. Sequencing used PBMCs. The chain joins TRBV6-5 to TRBJ2-7; TRBD2 lines up with 7 middle nucleotides. The DNA is as follows: TGTGCCAGCAGTTACTCTGCCGCGGGAGTCTACGAGCAGTACTTC. Its translation is CASSYSAAGVYEQYF.